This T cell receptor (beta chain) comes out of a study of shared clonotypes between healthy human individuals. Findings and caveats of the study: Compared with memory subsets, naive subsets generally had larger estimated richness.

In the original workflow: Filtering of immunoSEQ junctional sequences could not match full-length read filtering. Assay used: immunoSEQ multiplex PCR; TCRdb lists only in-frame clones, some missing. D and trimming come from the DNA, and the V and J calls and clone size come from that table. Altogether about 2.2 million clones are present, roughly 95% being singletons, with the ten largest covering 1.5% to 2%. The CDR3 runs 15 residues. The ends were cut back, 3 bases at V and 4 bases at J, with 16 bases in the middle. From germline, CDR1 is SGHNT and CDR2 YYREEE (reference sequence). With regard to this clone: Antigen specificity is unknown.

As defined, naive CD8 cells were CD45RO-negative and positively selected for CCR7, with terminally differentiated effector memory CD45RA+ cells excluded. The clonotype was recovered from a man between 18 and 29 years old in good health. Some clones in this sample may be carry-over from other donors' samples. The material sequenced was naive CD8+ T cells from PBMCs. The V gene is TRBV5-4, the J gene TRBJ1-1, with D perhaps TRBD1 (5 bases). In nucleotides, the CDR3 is TGTGCCAGCAGCTCGCGGGACGGGAAGGCCACTGAAGCTTTCTTT. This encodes CASSSRDGKATEAFF. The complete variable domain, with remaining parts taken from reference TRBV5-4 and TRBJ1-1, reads ETGVTQSPTHLIKTRGQQVTLRCSSQSGHNTVSWYQQALGQGPQFIFQYYREEENGRGNFPPRFSGLQFPNYSSELNVNALELDDSALYLCASSSRDGKATEAFFGQGTRLTVV.